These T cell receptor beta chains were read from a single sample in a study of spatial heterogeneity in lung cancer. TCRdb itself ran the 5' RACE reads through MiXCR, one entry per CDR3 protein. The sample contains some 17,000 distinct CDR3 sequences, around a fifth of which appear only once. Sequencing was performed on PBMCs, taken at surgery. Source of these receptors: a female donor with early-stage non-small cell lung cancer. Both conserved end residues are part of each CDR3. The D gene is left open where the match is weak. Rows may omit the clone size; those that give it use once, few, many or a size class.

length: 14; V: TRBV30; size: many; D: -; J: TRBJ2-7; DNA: TGTGCCGGGGGCCGACAGCTTCTCTCCTACGAGCAGTACTTC; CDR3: CAGGRQLLSYEQYF
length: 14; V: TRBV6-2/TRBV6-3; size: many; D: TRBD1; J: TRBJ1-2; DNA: TGTGCCAGCAGTTTGTCGCAGGGGGCTGGGGGCTACACCTTC; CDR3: CASSLSQGAGGYTF
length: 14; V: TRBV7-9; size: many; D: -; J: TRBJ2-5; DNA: TGTGCCAGCAGCTTAACTCAGGGAGGAGAGACCCAGTACTTC; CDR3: CASSLTQGGETQYF
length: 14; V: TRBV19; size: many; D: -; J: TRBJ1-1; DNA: TGTGCCAGTAACCGGGGGGGTCCGAACACTGAAGCTTTCTTT; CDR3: CASNRGGPNTEAFF
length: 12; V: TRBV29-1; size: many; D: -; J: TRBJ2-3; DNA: TGCAGCGTTGAGCCAAGCACAGATACGCAGTATTTT; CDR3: CSVEPSTDTQYF
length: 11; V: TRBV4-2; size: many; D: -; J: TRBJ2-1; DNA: TGTGCCAGCAGCCAAGCGAGTGAGCAGTTCTTC; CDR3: CASSQASEQFF
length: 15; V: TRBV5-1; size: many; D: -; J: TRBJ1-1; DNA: TGCGCCAGCACACAGCGGGGGCCCTCGGGAACTGAAGCTTTCTTT; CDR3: CASTQRGPSGTEAFF
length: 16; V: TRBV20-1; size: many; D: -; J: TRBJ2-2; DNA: TGCAGTGCTAGAGGAACGCGCGGAAGGAACACCGGGGAGCTGTTTTTT; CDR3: CSARGTRGRNTGELFF
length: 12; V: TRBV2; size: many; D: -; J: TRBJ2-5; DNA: TGTGCCAGCAGCTATGAAACCCAGACCCAGTACTTC; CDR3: CASSYETQTQYF
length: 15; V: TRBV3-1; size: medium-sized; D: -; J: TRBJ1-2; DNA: TGTGCCAGCAGCCGGAGGGGCGGCACTAACTATGGCTACACCTTC; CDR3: CASSRRGGTNYGYTF
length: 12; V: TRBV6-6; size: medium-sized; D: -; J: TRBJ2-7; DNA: TGTGCCAGTCGAGGAGCAAACTACGAGCAGTACTTC; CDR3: CASRGANYEQYF
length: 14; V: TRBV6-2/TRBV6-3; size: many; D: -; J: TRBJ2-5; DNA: TGTGCCAGCAGTTACGACGGGACACAAGAGACCCAGTACTTC; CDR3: CASSYDGTQETQYF
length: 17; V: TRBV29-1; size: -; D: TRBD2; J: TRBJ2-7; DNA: TGCAGCGAAACGACGGGAAGGACTAGCGGGAGCTCCTACGAGCAGTACTTC; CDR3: CSETTGRTSGSSYEQYF
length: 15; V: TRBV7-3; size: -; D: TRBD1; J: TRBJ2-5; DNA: TGTGCCAGCAGCTTGACCGGGACAGGGGGAGAGACCCAGTACTTC; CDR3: CASSLTGTGGETQYF
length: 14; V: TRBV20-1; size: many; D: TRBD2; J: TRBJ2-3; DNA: TGCAGTGCAACCAGTGGACTAGCGTCAGATACGCAGTATTTT; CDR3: CSATSGLASDTQYF
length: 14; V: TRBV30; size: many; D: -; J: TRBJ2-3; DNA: TGTGCCTGGAGTGGGTCTAGCGAACGGCATACGCAGTATTTT; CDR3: CAWSGSSERHTQYF
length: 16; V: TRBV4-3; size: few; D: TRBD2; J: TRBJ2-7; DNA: TGCGCCAGCAGCCAAGACCTAGCGGGAGGTTCCTACGAGCAGTACTTC; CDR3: CASSQDLAGGSYEQYF
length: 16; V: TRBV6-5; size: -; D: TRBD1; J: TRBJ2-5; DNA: TGTGCCAGCAGTTACAGGGGGCCCCTGTACCAAGAGACCCAGTACTTC; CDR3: CASSYRGPLYQETQYF
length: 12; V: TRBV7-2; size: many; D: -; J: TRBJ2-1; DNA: TGTGCCAGCACCCGACTAGTCACTGAGCAGTTCTTC; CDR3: CASTRLVTEQFF
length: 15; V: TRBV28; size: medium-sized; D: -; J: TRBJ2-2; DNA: TGTGCCAGCAGGGAGTCGGGTCTTCTCACCGGGGAGCTGTTTTTT; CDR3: CASRESGLLTGELFF
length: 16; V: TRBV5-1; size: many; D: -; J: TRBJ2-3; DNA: TGCGCCAGCAGCTCCACAGGGAATACCTATGCCGATACGCAGTATTTT; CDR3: CASSSTGNTYADTQYF
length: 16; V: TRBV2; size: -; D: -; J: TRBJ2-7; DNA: TGTGCCAGCACCGAGGTGGCGGGGAAGAGCTCCTACGAGCAGTACTTC; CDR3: CASTEVAGKSSYEQYF
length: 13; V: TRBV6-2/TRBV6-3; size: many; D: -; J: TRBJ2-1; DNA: TGTGCCAGCAGGGGTACTAGTTACCATGAGCAGTTCTTC; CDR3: CASRGTSYHEQFF
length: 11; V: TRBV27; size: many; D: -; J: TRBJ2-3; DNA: TGTGCCAGCAGTCAGACTGGTACGCAGTATTTT; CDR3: CASSQTGTQYF
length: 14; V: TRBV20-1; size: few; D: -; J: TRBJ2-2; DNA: TGCAGTGCTGAAGGGACAACGAACACCGGGGAGCTGTTTTTT; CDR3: CSAEGTTNTGELFF
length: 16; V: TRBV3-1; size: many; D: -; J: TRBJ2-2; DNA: TGTGCCAGCTCAAAAGAGGGGGGACTTAACACCGGGGAGCTGTTTTTT; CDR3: CASSKEGGLNTGELFF
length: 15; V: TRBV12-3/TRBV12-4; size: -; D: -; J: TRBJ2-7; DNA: TGTGCCAGCAGTAACCGTAGGGGGGGCTCCTACGAGCAGTACTTC; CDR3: CASSNRRGGSYEQYF
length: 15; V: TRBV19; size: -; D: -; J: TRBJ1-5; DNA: TGTGCCAGTAGTACAATGTCAGGGCAAGGGCAGCCCCAGCATTTT; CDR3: CASSTMSGQGQPQHF
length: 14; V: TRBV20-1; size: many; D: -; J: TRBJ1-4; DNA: TGCAGTGCTAGAAGTCTCCGGGGAAATGAAAAACTGTTTTTT; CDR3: CSARSLRGNEKLFF
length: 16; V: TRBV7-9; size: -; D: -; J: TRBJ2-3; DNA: TGTGCCAGCAGCGCCCAGCGGGCTCCACCGTCGGATACGCAGTATTTT; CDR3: CASSAQRAPPSDTQYF
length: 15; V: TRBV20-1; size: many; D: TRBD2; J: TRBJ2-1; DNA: TGCAGTGCTAGACTAGCGGGCCGACCCCAGAATGAGCAGTTCTTC; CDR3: CSARLAGRPQNEQFF
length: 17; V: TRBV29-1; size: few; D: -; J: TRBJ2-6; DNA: TGCAGCGTTGAAGATCCCAGGGGATTAGCTGGGGCCAACGTCCTGACTTTC; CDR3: CSVEDPRGLAGANVLTF
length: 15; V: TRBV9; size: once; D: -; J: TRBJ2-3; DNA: TGTGCCAGCAGCGCCACCGGGACCACCACAGATACGCAGTATTTT; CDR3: CASSATGTTTDTQYF
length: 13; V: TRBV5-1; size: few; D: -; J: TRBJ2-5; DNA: TGCGCCAGCAGGGAGCAGGGCTCGGAGACCCAGTACTTC; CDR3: CASREQGSETQYF
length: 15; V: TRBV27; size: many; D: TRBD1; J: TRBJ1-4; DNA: TGTGCCAGCAGCCGAGGGACAGACCCTAATGAAAAACTGTTTTTT; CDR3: CASSRGTDPNEKLFF
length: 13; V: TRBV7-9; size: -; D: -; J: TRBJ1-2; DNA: TGTGCCAGCAGCCATCAACTCGGCTATGGCTACACCTTC; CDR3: CASSHQLGYGYTF
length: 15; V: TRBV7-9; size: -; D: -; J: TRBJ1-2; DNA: TGTGCCAGCAGCTCCCTGGCGGGAACCAACTATGGCTACACCTTC; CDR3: CASSSLAGTNYGYTF
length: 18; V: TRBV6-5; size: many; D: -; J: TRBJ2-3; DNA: TGTGCCAGCAGTACACTAGCGCTGGGGGGGCATAGCACAGATACGCAGTATTTT; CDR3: CASSTLALGGHSTDTQYF
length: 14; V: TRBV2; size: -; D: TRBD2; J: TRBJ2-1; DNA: TGTGCCAGCAGACGGACTAGCGGGGGCAATGAGCAGTTCTTC; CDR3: CASRRTSGGNEQFF
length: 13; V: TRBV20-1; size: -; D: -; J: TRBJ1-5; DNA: TGCAGTGCTCACGGGACATGGCAAAAGCCCCAGCATTTT; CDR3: CSAHGTWQKPQHF
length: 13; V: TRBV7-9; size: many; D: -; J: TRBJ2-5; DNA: TGTGCCAGCAGCTTCGCGGGTGGAGAGACCCAGTACTTC; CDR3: CASSFAGGETQYF
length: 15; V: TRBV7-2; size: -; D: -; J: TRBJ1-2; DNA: TGTGCCAGCAGCTTAGGGACTGGAGACGGCTATGGCTACACCTTC; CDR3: CASSLGTGDGYGYTF
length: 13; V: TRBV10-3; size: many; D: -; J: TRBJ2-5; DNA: TGTGCCATCAGTGAGCGCCAACAAGAGACCCAGTACTTC; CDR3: CAISERQQETQYF
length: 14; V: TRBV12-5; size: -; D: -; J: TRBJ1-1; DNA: TGTGCTAGTGGTTATGGGGGCGCGGGAGGTGAAGCTTTCTTT; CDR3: CASGYGGAGGEAFF
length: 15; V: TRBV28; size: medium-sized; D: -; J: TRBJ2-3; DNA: TGTGCCAGCAGTGCGACTCTCTCTGGTCCAGATACGCAGTATTTT; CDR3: CASSATLSGPDTQYF